This T cell receptor (beta chain) was sequenced during a study of blood T cell repertoires in COVID-19. This CDR3 comprises 16 residues. V shed 1 base and J 8 bases; nucleotides not matched to a gene: 6. The germline V gene encodes CDR1 SSHAT and CDR2 FNYEAQ (reference sequence). Libraries were prepared by immunoSEQ multiplex PCR; TCRdb keeps only in-frame clonotypes and omits some of them. The data hold about 320,000 clones, with 87% observed a single time. Specimen: PBMCs or T cells enriched from blood (not recorded which). The clonotype originates from a woman between 18 and 29 years old who had recovered from COVID-19. The gene calls are TRBV7-7 and TRBJ2-1, with 12 positions matching TRBD2. CDR3 coding DNA: TGTGCCAGCAGCTTAGGGCTAGCGGGAGGGGAGCATGAGCAGTTCTTC. Translation gives CASSLGLAGGEHEQFF.